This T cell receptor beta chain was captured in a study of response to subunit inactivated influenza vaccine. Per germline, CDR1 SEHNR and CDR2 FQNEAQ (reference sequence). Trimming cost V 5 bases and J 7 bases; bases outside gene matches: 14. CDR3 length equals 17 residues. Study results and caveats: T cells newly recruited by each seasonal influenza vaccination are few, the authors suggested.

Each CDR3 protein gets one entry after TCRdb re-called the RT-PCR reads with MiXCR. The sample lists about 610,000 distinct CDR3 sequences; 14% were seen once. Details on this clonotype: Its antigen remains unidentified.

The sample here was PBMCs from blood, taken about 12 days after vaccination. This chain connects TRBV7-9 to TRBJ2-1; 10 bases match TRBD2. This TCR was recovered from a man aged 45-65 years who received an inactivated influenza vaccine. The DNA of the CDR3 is TGTGCCAGCAGCACCTCCCTCGCCAGCGGGAGGGCGAATGAGCAGTTCTTC. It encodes CASSTSLASGRANEQFF.